These T cell receptor beta chains were read from a single sample in a study of T-cell reconstitution after alpha-beta-depleted transplantation in children. TCRdb itself ran the PCR reads through MiXCR, one entry per CDR3 protein. The table records a few hundred thousand distinct CDR3 sequences, 7.5% to 10% of them present only once. Sequencing was performed on PBMCs from the stem cell graft donor, taken from the stem cell graft. All receptors come from a human donor who donated a stem cell graft to a child with SCID. Both conserved end residues are part of each CDR3. Fields, in order: J gene, clone size, D gene, V gene, CDR3 DNA, CDR3 protein. The D gene is left open where the match is weak. Clone size is shown for a subset of rows, as once, few, many or a class of expanded clone.

>TRBJ1-4|many|-|TRBV7-2
TGTGCCAGCAGCGTCACAGCAACTAATGAAAAACTGTTTTTT
CASSVTATNEKLFF
>TRBJ2-2|many|-|TRBV6-2/TRBV6-3
TGTGCCAGCAAAAAGGACATTCCGTTCGCGAACACCGGGGAGCTGTTTTTT
CASKKDIPFANTGELFF
>TRBJ1-6|many|TRBD1|TRBV6-5
TGTGCCAGCAGTTATGGGACAGGGCAAAGGGCACCCCTCCACTTT
CASSYGTGQRAPLHF
>TRBJ1-1|many|TRBD1|TRBV5-5
TGTGCCAGCAGCTCATCAGGGGGCAAGACTGAAGCTTTCTTT
CASSSSGGKTEAFF
>TRBJ1-5|-|-|TRBV2
TGTGCCAGCAGTGAACAGCCTTTTGGACACCCCCAGCATTTT
CASSEQPFGHPQHF
>TRBJ2-3|-|-|TRBV7-3
TGTGCCAGCAGCACACGACCGCCAGATACGCAGTATTTT
CASSTRPPDTQYF
>TRBJ1-1|many|-|TRBV5-1
TGCGCCAGCAGCTTAAGTGGACAGATGAACACTGAAGCTTTCTTT
CASSLSGQMNTEAFF
>TRBJ2-7|many|-|TRBV12-3/TRBV12-4
TGTGCCAGCAGTTTATCCCCCGGGATACGGATCTACGAGCAGTACTTC
CASSLSPGIRIYEQYF
>TRBJ2-1|many|-|TRBV20-1
TGCAGAGGCCTTAACCTCGCGTACAATGAGCAGTTCTTC
CRGLNLAYNEQFF
>TRBJ2-1|many|-|TRBV7-2
TGTGCCAGCAGCTCGGACGGGAGCATCGACAATGAGCAGTTCTTC
CASSSDGSIDNEQFF
>TRBJ1-2|-|-|TRBV2
TGTGCCAGCACCCAGGAAAACTATGGCTACACCTTC
CASTQENYGYTF
>TRBJ1-2|many|-|TRBV5-1
TGCGCCAGCAGCTTTACCCCCATCAATTCTAACTATGGCTACACCTTC
CASSFTPINSNYGYTF
>TRBJ2-5|many|-|TRBV5-1
TGCGCCAGCAGCTATAACCAAGAGACCCAGTACTTC
CASSYNQETQYF
>TRBJ1-2|many|TRBD1|TRBV20-1
TGCAGTGCTGAGCCGACAGGGGAAGGCGGCTACACCTTC
CSAEPTGEGGYTF
>TRBJ2-5|many|-|TRBV7-9
TGTGCCAGCAGCCTCACCGTCCTGGAGACCCAGTACTTC
CASSLTVLETQYF
>TRBJ1-5|-|TRBD1|TRBV19
TGTGCCAGTAAGGGGACAGGGAGCCAGCCCCAGCATTTT
CASKGTGSQPQHF
>TRBJ2-7|many|-|TRBV6-1
TGTGCCAGCAGTGCCCGCCGGGGCCAGAGCTACGAGCAGTACTTC
CASSARRGQSYEQYF
>TRBJ2-4|many|-|TRBV2
TGTGCCAGCAGTGAAATCAAGGTCCGAAGGAACATTCAGTACTTC
CASSEIKVRRNIQYF
>TRBJ2-3|many|TRBD2|TRBV7-8
TGTGCCAGCAGCTGGACTAGCGAGGATACGCAGTATTTT
CASSWTSEDTQYF
>TRBJ1-1|many|-|TRBV14
TGTGCCAGCAGCCAAGTTCAGGGAGGGAGCACTGAAGCTTTCTTT
CASSQVQGGSTEAFF
>TRBJ2-7|many|-|TRBV4-2
TGTGCCAGCAGCCAAGATCTTGGGTCGTCCTACGAGCAGTACTTC
CASSQDLGSSYEQYF
>TRBJ1-1|many|-|TRBV6-5
TGTGCCAGCCCACCAGGGCCCCGAGGGACTGAAGCTTTCTTT
CASPPGPRGTEAFF
>TRBJ2-1|many|TRBD2|TRBV19
TGTGCCAGTAGTGCCGAGACTAGCGGGGGAGGGAAGGAGCAGTTCTTC
CASSAETSGGGKEQFF
>TRBJ2-7|-|TRBD1|TRBV18
TGTGCCAGCTCACCCCCTACAGGGGACCGTACCTACGAGCAGTACTTC
CASSPPTGDRTYEQYF
>TRBJ2-5|many|-|TRBV20-1
TGCAGTGCCGAACTAGCCGCCAAAGAGACCCAGTACTTC
CSAELAAKETQYF
>TRBJ2-7|many|-|TRBV15
TGTGCCACCAGCAGTCCTCCTGCAGGCCTCTCCTACGAGCAGTACTTC
CATSSPPAGLSYEQYF
>TRBJ1-6|-|-|TRBV20-1
TGCTGTGCTGCCCTTTTTACTGATTTCTCCTATAATTCACCCCTCCACTTT
CCAALFTDFSYNSPLHF
>TRBJ2-2|many|TRBD1|TRBV5-5
TGTGCCAGCAGTCGACAGGGGACGAAAAACACCGGGGAGCTGTTTTTT
CASSRQGTKNTGELFF
>TRBJ2-3|many|TRBD1|TRBV6-1
TGTGCCAGCAGGGACCCCGGGACAGGGACCACAGATACGCAGTATTTT
CASRDPGTGTTDTQYF
>TRBJ2-1|many|TRBD1|TRBV10-3
TGTGCCATCAGTGACCCCGACAGGGACGGACGCAATGAGCAGTTCTTC
CAISDPDRDGRNEQFF